This TCR beta chain comes out of a study of T cells in Graves' hyperthyroidism and ophthalmopathy. RNA transcripts provided the source from which TCR beta CDR3 regions were amplified. The TCR CDR3 was amplified in a first-round RT-PCR using the HTBI primer set. TCRdb redid the calling of the multiplex PCR reads with MiXCR, one entry per CDR3 protein. This sample carries 350,000 to 400,000 distinct CDR3 sequences, about 20% of them seen once, and the ten largest clones take about 3.5%. CDR3 size: 13 residues. The germline CDR1 and CDR2 sequences are MNHEY and SVGAGI. The V end lost 4 bases, the J end lost 11 bases, and 17 bases lay between the germline ends.

This TCR was sampled from a young woman with Graves' hyperthyroidism. This chain connects TRBV6-5 to TRBJ1-1, with a possible D match to TRBD1 (5 bases). Sequences were obtained from blood. DNA of the CDR3: TGTGCCAGCAGTTTAAGCAGGGCAATTGAGGCTTTCTTT. Translation: CASSLSRAIEAFF.